Sequencing of this TCR beta chain was carried out in a study of blood T cell repertoires in COVID-19. Study summary: COVID-19 samples collected from the United States, Italy and Spain covered acute and convalescent phases.

TCRdb's copy holds only in-frame clones and misses some; the assay was immunoSEQ multiplex PCR. The repertoire holds a few hundred thousand clones, with almost 85% as singletons. The Seattle patients joined while their infection was active and were tracked longitudinally afterward. Specimen: peripheral blood. The source of this sequence is a woman aged 65 to 85 with COVID-19, enrolled during active disease.

The CDR3 sequence is CASRGTGVGYSNQPQHF. The CDR3 DNA follows: TGTGCCAGTAGGGGGACAGGGGTCGGGTATAGCAATCAGCCCCAGCATTTT. J is TRBJ1-5 and V is TRBV19; TRBD1 agrees at 10 bases. Germline values: CDR1 LNHDA, CDR2 SQIVND (reference sequence). The V gene end was trimmed by 6 bases and the J gene end by 0 bases; junction bases not matched to a gene: 8. CDR3 length: 17 residues.